This T cell receptor (beta chain) is drawn from a study of OX40 agonist ivuxolimab in advanced cancers. In the study overall: Patients were about 83% male with ages roughly 23 to 79, mean about 65.

Repertoires were generated with immunoSEQ multiplex PCR, while TCRdb's copy carries only in-frame clones and drops some. The sample shows around 12,000 clones, about 85% of them seen only once. The sample in question was CD4+ or CD8+ T cells sorted from blood, obtained in a trial of the OX40 agonist ivuxolimab. The source of this sequence is an adult with an advanced solid tumor such as melanoma, head and neck, liver or kidney cancer.

CDR3 residues: CATSGAGDSDTQYF. The DNA for the CDR3 is TGTGCCACCAGCGGCGCGGGAGATTCAGATACGCAGTATTTT. This chain uses TRBV15 with TRBJ2-3; TRBD2 matches at 7 bases. Germline CDR1 and CDR2: LNHNV and YYDKDF (reference sequence). V trimming: 5 bases; J trimming: 4 bases; junction bases outside the gene matches: 6. This CDR3 spans 14 amino acids. Combining the CDR3 with reference TRBV15 and TRBJ2-3 gives the whole variable domain DAMVIQNPRYQVTQFGKPVTLSCSQTLNHNVMYWYQQKSSQAPKLLFHYYDKDFNNEADTPDNFQSRRPNTSFCFLDIRSPGLGDTAMYLCATSGAGDSDTQYFGPGTRLTVL.